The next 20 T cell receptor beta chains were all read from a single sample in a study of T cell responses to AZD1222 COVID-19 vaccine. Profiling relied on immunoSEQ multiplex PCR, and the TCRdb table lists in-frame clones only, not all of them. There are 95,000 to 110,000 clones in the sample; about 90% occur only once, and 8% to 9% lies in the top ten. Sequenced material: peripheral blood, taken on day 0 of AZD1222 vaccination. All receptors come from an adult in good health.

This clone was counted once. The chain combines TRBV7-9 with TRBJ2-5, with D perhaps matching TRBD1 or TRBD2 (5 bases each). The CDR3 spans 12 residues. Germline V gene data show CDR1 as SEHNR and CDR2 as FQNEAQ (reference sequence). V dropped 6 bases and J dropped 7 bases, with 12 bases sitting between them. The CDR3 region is CASSEGDATQYF. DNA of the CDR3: TGTGCCAGCAGTGAAGGGGACGCGACCCAGTACTTC.

The chain's CDR3 is CASSGRTGGARVREKLFF. The CDR3 DNA reads as TGTGCCAGCAGCGGCAGGACAGGGGGCGCCAGGGTTAGGGAAAAACTGTTTTTT. This chain connects TRBV3-1 (or the pseudogene TRBV3-2) to TRBJ1-4; 11 positions match TRBD1. CDR3 length equals 18 residues. V trimming: 5 bases; J trimming: 8 bases; junction bases outside the gene matches: 16. Germline CDR1 reads LGHDT; CDR2 reads YNNKEL (reference sequence).

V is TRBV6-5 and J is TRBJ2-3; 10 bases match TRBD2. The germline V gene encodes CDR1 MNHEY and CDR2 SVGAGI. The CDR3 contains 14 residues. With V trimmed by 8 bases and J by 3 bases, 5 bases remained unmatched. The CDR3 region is CASVSGGDTDTQYF. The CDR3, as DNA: TGTGCCAGCGTCAGCGGGGGGGATACAGATACGCAGTATTTT.

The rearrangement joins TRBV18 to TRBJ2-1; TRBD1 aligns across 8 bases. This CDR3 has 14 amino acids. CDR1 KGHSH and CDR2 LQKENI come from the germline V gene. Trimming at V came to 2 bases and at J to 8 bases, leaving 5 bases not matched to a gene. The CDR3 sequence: CASSPSGQGYEQFF. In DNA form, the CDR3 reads TGTGCCAGCTCACCATCCGGACAGGGTTATGAGCAGTTCTTC.

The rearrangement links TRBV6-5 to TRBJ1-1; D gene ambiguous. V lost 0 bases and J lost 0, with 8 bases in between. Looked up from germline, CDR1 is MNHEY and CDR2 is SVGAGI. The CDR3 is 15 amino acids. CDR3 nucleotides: TGTGCCAGCAGTTACTCGAGGGAGATGAACACTGAAGCTTTCTTT. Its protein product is CASSYSREMNTEAFF.

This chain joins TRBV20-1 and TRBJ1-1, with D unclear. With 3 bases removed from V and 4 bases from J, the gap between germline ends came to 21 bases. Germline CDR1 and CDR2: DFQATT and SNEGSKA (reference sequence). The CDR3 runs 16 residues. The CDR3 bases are TGCAGTGCTAGTTTTGAGGTCCCGCGAGAGGTCACTGAAGCTTTCTTT. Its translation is CSASFEVPREVTEAFF.

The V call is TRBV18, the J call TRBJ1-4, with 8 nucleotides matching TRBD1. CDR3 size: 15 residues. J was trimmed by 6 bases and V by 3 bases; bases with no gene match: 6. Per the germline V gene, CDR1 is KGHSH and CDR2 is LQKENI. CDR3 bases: TGTGCCAGCTCACCCGGGACAGGTTATTATGAAAAACTGTTTTTT. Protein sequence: CASSPGTGYYEKLFF.

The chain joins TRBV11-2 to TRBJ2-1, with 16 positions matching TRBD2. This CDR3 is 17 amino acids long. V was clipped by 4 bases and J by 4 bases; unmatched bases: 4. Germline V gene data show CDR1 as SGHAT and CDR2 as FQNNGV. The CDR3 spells CASSYGTSGGGYNEQFF. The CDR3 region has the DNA TGTGCCAGCAGCTACGGGACTAGCGGGGGGGGTTACAATGAGCAGTTCTTC.

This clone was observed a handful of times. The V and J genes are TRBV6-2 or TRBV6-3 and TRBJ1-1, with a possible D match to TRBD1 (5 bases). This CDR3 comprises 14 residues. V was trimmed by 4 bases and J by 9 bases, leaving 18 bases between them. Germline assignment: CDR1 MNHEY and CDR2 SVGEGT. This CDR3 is CASSSPGRDGKAFF. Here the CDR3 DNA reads TGTGCCAGCAGTTCCCCAGGCAGGGACGGTAAAGCTTTCTTT.

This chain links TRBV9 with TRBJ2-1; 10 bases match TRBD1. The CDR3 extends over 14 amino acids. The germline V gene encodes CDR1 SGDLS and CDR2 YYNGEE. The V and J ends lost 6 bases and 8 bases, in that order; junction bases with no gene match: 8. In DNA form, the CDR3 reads TGTGCCAGCACCGACGGGACAGGGGTTGATGAGCAGTTCTTC. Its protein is CASTDGTGVDEQFF.

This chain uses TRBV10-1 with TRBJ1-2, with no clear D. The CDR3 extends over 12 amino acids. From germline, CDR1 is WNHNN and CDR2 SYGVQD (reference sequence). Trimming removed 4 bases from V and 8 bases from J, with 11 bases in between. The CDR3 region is CASSGPVKGYTF. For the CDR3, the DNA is TGCGCCAGCAGTGGCCCCGTGAAGGGCTACACCTTC.

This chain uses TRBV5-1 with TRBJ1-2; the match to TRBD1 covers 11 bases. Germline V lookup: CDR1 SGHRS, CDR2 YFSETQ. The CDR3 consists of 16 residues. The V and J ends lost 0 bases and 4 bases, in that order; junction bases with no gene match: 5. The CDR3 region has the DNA TGCGCCAGCAGCTTGGGGACAGGGGGCGCGAGCTATGGCTACACCTTC. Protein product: CASSLGTGGASYGYTF.

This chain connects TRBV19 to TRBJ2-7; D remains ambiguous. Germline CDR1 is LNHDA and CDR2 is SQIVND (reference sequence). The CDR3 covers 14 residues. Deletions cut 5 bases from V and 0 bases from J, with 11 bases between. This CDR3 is CASSQVLGSYEQYF. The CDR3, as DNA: TGTGCCAGTAGTCAGGTCCTCGGCTCCTACGAGCAGTACTTC.

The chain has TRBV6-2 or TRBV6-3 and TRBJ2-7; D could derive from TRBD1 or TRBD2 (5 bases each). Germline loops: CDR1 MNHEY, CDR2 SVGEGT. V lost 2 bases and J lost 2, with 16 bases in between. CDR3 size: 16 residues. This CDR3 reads CASSYGGTQGAYEQYF. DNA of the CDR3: TGTGCCAGCAGTTACGGTGGGACCCAGGGAGCCTACGAGCAGTACTTC.

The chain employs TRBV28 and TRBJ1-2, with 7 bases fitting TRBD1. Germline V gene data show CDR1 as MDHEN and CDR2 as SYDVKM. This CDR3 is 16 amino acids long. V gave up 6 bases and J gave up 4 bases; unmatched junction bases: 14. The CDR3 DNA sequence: TGTGCCAGCAGCCCATCGGGAGGACAGGCGATCTATGGCTACACCTTC. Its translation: CASSPSGGQAIYGYTF.

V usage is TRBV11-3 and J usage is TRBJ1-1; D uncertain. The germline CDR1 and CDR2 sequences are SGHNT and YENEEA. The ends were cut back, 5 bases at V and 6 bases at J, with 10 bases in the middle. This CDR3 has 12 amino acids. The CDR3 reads CASSKWGSEAFF. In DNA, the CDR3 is TGTGCCAGCAGCAAATGGGGTTCTGAAGCTTTCTTT.

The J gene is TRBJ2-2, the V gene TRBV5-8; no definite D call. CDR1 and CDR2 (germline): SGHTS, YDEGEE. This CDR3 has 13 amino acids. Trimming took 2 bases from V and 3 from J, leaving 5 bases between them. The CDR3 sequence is CASSFLYTGELFF. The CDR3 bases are TGTGCCAGCAGCTTCCTCTACACCGGGGAGCTGTTTTTT.

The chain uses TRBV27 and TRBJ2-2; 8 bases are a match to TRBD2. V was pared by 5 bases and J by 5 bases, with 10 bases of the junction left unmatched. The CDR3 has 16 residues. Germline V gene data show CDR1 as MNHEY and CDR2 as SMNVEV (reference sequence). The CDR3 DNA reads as TGTGCCAGCAGTATCAGCGGGAGTTGGGGTACCGGGGAGCTGTTTTTT. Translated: CASSISGSWGTGELFF.

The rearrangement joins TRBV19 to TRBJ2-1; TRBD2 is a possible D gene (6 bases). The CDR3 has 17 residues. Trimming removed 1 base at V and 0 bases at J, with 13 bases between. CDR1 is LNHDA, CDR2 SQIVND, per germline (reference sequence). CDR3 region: CASSIASGLSSYNEQFF. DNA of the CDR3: TGTGCCAGTAGTATAGCCTCGGGACTTAGCTCCTACAATGAGCAGTTCTTC.

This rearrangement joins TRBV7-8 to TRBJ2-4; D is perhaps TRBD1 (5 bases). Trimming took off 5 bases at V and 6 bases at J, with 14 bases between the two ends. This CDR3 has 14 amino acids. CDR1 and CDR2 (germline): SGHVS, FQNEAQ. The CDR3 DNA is TGTGCCAGCAGCCGAGACAGCCTTTCAAACATTCAGTACTTC. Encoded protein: CASSRDSLSNIQYF.